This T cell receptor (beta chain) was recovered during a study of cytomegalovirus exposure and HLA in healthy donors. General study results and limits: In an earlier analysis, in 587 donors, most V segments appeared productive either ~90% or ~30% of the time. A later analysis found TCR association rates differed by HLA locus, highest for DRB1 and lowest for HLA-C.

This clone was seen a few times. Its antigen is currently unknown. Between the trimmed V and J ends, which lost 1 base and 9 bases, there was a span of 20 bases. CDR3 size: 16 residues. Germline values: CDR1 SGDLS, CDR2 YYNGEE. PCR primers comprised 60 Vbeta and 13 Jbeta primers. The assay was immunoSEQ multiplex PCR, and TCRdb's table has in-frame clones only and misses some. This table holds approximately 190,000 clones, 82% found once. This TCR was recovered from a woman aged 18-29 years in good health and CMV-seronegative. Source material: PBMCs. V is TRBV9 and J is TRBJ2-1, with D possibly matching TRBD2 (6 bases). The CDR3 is CASSVWTGLAPPEQFF. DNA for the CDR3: TGTGCCAGCAGCGTATGGACGGGACTGGCCCCGCCTGAGCAGTTCTTC.